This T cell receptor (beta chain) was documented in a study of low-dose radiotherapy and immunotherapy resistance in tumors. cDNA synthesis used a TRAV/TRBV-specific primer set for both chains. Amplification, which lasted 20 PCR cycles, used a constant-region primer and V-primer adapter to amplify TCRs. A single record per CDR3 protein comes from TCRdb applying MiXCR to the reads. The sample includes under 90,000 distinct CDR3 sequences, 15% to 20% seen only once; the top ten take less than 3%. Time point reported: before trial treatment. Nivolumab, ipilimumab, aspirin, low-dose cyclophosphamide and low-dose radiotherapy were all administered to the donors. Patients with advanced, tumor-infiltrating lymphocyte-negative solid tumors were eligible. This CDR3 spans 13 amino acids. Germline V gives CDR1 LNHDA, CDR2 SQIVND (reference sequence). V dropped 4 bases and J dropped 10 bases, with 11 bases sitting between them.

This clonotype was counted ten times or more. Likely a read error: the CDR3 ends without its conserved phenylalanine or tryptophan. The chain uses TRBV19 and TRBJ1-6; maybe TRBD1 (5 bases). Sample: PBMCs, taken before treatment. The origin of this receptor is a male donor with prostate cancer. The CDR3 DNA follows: TGTGCCAGTAGTAGGCGGGGGGACTCACCCCTCCACTTG. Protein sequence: CASSRRGDSPLHL.